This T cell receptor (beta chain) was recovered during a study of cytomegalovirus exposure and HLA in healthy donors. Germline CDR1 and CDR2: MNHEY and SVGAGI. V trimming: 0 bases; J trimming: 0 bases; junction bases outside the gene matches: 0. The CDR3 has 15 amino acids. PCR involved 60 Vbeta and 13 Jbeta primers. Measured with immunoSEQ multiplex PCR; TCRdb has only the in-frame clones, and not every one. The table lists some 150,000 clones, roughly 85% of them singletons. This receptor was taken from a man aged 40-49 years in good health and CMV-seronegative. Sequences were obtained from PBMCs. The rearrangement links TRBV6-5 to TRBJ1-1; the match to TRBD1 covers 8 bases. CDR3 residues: CASSYSTGVNTEAFF. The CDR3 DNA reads TGTGCCAGCAGTTACTCGACAGGGGTGAACACTGAAGCTTTCTTT.